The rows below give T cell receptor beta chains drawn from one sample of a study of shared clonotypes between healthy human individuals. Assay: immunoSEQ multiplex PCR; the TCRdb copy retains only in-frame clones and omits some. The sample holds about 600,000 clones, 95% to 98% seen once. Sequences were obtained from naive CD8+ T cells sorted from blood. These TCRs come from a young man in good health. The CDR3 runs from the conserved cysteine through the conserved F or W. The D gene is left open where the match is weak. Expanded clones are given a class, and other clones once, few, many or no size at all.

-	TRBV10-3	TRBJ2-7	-	CAISEGGEGYEQYF	TGTGCCATCAGTGAAGGGGGGGAGGGATACGAGCAGTACTTC
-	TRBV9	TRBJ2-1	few	CASSVSPSSYNEQFF	TGTGCCAGCAGCGTATCCCCGAGCTCCTACAATGAGCAGTTCTTC
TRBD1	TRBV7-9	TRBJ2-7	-	CASSPPGQGWFEQYF	TGTGCCAGCAGCCCTCCGGGACAGGGTTGGTTCGAGCAGTACTTC
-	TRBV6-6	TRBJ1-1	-	CASTLEGRSTEAFF	TGTGCCAGCACGCTTGAAGGGAGGAGCACTGAAGCTTTCTTT
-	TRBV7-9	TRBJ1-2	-	CASSPGTANYGYTF	TGTGCCAGCAGCCCTGGGACGGCGAACTATGGCTACACCTTC
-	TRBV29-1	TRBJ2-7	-	CSVGGGSYEQYF	TGCAGCGTTGGGGGCGGTAGCTACGAGCAGTACTTC
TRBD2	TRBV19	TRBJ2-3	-	CASSPLAGRTDTQYF	TGTGCCAGTAGTCCTCTAGCGGGTAGGACAGATACGCAGTATTTT
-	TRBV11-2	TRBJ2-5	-	CASSLRETQYF	TGTGCCAGCAGCTTAAGGGAGACCCAGTACTTC
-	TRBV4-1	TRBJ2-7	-	CASSPGGTYEQYF	TGCGCCAGCAGCCCCGGAGGCACCTACGAGCAGTACTTC
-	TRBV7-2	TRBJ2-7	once	CASSGGDTQYF	TGTGCCAGCAGCGGCGGAGACACGCAGTACTTC
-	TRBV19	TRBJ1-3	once	CASSMGSSGNTIYF	TGTGCCAGTAGTATGGGATCCTCTGGAAACACCATATATTTT
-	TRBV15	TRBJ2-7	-	CATSSPGDRPYEQYF	TGTGCCACCAGCAGCCCCGGAGACAGGCCCTACGAGCAGTACTTC
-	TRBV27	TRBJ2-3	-	CASSYAGTDTQYF	TGTGCCAGCAGTTATGCAGGCACAGATACGCAGTATTTT
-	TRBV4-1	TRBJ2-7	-	CASSQEGVGYEQYF	TGCGCCAGCAGCCAAGAAGGGGTTGGCTACGAGCAGTACTTC
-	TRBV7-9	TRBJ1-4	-	CASGQSGRKLFF	TGTGCCAGCGGACAGTCGGGGCGGAAACTGTTTTTT
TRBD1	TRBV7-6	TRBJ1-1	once	CASSLVGGQGRLNTEAFF	TGTGCCAGCAGCTTAGTCGGGGGACAGGGTCGTCTGAACACTGAAGCTTTCTTT
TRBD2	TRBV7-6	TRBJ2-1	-	CASTAGGVNEQFF	TGTGCCAGCACAGCGGGAGGGGTCAATGAGCAGTTCTTC
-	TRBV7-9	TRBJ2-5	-	CASSPPADRQETQYF	TGTGCCAGCAGCCCGCCCGCAGACCGCCAAGAGACCCAGTACTTC
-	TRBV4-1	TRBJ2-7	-	CASSQAENYEQYF	TGCGCCAGCAGCCAAGCAGAGAACTACGAGCAGTACTTC
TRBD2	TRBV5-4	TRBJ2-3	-	CASSIGLAGVTDTQYF	TGTGCCAGCAGCATTGGGCTAGCGGGAGTGACAGATACGCAGTATTTT
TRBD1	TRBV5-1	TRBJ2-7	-	CASSLRRGRYEQYF	TGCGCCAGCAGCTTGAGAAGGGGGCGTTACGAGCAGTACTTC
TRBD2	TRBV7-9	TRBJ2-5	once	CASSFFPSGRALGVWDF	TGTGCCAGCAGCTTTTTTCCTAGCGGGAGGGCCTTAGGAGTATGGGACTTC
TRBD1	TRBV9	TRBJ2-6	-	CASSVVRGQISGANVLTF	TGTGCCAGCAGCGTAGTAAGGGGACAGATCTCTGGGGCCAACGTCCTGACTTTC
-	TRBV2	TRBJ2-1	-	CATLDRRYEQFF	TGTGCCACCCTAGACAGGCGATATGAGCAGTTCTTC
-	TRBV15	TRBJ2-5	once	CATSGQETQYF	TGTGCCACCAGCGGCCAAGAGACCCAGTACTTC
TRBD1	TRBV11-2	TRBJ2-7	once	CASSRLDRSYEQYF	TGTGCCAGCAGCCGACTGGACAGGTCCTACGAGCAGTACTTC
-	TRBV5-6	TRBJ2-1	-	CASSLGVAPSYNEQFF	TGTGCCAGCAGCTTGGGGGTGGCTCCCTCCTACAATGAGCAGTTCTTC
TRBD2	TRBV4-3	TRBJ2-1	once	CASSQARGLAGGQSEQFF	TGCGCCAGCAGCCAAGCAAGGGGGCTAGCGGGAGGGCAGAGTGAGCAGTTCTTC
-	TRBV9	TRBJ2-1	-	CASSASGTIYNEQFF	TGTGCCAGCAGCGCGAGCGGGACAATATACAATGAGCAGTTCTTC
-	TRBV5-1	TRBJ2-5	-	CASSLDDWDSRAGFQETQYF	TGCGCCAGCAGCTTGGACGACTGGGACTCTCGGGCGGGCTTCCAAGAGACCCAGTACTTC
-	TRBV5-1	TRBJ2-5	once	CASSSTDRDQETQYF	TGCGCCAGCAGCTCTACGGACAGAGACCAAGAGACCCAGTACTTC
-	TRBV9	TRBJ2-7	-	CASSVGMLGPSYEQYF	TGTGCCAGCAGCGTAGGAATGTTAGGGCCCTCCTACGAGCAGTACTTC
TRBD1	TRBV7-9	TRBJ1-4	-	CASMNRGNEKLFF	TGTGCCAGCATGAACAGGGGGAATGAAAAACTGTTTTTT
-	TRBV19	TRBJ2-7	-	CASSIRGGGLLEQYF	TGTGCCAGTAGTATAAGAGGGGGAGGTCTTCTCGAGCAGTACTTC
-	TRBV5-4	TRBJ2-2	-	CASSSIGNTGELFF	TGTGCCAGCAGCTCAATAGGAAACACCGGGGAGCTGTTTTTT
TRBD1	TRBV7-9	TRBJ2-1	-	CASSLSGQGARNEQFF	TGTGCCAGCAGCTTGTCGGGACAGGGGGCGCGGAATGAGCAGTTCTTC
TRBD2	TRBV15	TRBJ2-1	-	CATSRGDLAGGEEEQFF	TGTGCCACCAGCAGAGGCGATCTAGCGGGGGGCGAAGAGGAGCAGTTCTTC
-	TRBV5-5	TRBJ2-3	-	CASSLLARGGTDTQYF	TGTGCCAGCAGCTTGCTCGCGAGGGGCGGCACAGATACGCAGTATTTT
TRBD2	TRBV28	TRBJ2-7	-	CASSPGLAGVGKYF	TGTGCCAGCAGTCCGGGACTAGCGGGAGTGGGGAAGTACTTC
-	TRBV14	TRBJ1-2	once	CASSQDHSDAYGYTF	TGTGCCAGCAGCCAAGATCACAGCGACGCTTATGGCTACACCTTC
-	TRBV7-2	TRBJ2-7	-	CASSQRTFAYEQYF	TGTGCCAGCAGCCAAAGGACATTTGCCTACGAGCAGTACTTC
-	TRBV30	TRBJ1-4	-	CAWSRAAEPEKLFF	TGTGCCTGGAGTAGGGCGGCAGAACCTGAAAAACTGTTTTTT
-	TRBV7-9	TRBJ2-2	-	CASSLSGELFF	TGTGCCAGCAGCTTGTCCGGGGAGCTGTTTTTT
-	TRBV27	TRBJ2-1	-	CASSRRGLDQFF	TGTGCCAGCAGTCGACGAGGACTGGACCAGTTCTTC
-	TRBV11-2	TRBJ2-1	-	CASSLARGDNEQFF	TGTGCCAGCAGCTTAGCCCGGGGTGACAATGAGCAGTTCTTC
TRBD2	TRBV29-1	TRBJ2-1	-	CSDGGGEGNEQFF	TGCAGCGATGGCGGCGGGGAGGGAAATGAGCAGTTCTTC
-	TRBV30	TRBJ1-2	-	CAWSGPPDTARWGYTF	TGTGCCTGGAGTGGGCCCCCGGACACCGCTCGATGGGGCTACACCTTC
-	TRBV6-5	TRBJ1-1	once	CASSYSGRGHTEAFF	TGTGCCAGCAGTTACTCGGGCAGGGGTCACACTGAAGCTTTCTTT
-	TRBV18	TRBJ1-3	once	CASSFPPLSGNTIYF	TGTGCCAGCTCCTTCCCGCCCCTCTCTGGAAACACCATATATTTT
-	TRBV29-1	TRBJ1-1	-	CSVEDPGSGEAFF	TGCAGCGTTGAAGATCCGGGGAGCGGTGAAGCTTTCTTT
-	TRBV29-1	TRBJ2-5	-	CSVESRGETQYF	TGCAGCGTTGAATCCAGGGGAGAGACCCAGTACTTC
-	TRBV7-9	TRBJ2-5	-	CASSLGGEETQYF	TGTGCCAGCAGCTTAGGCGGGGAAGAGACCCAGTACTTC
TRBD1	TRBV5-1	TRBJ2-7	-	CASSHPGQGLYEQYF	TGCGCCAGCAGCCATCCGGGACAGGGCCTTTATGAGCAGTACTTC
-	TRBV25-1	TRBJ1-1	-	CASNLGGEAFF	TGTGCCAGCAATCTCGGGGGTGAAGCTTTCTTT
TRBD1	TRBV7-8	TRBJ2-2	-	CASRLTGTGFTGELFF	TGTGCCAGCAGGCTTACAGGGACAGGGTTCACCGGGGAGCTGTTTTTT
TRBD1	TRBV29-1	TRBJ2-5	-	CSVDWTGVGETQYF	TGCAGCGTTGACTGGACAGGGGTTGGAGAGACCCAGTACTTC
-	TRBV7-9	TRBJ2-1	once	CASSPGQGESYNEQFF	TGTGCCAGCAGCCCCGGACAAGGCGAGTCCTACAATGAGCAGTTCTTC